Presented here are 10 T cell receptor beta chains from one specimen sequenced in a study of T cells expressing NK-cell markers. TCRdb reprocessed the 5' RACE reads, with one entry per CDR3 protein and no DNA. The table for this sample gives around 550,000 distinct CDR3 sequences. The material sequenced was blood T cells: a sorted CD56 or NKG2C T cell subset, CD4+ or CD8+ T cells, or bulk PBMC T cells (not recorded which). Receptors originate from a man between 18 and 29 years old in good health.

V gene TRBV6-2 or TRBV6-3 combines with J gene TRBJ2-7. Germline CDR1 and CDR2: MNHEY and SVGEGT. The CDR3 runs to 11 residues. CDR3 region: CASSNGRLRYF.

The chain joins TRBV12-3 or TRBV12-4 to TRBJ2-1; as DNA is missing, the TRBD2 call by TCRdb cannot be tested. This CDR3 is 17 amino acids long. CDR3 region: CASSPSTRVVSYNEQFF.

V is TRBV19 and J is TRBJ2-1; TCRdb's D gene call, TRBD2, goes unchecked for lack of DNA. The CDR3 runs to 14 residues. The V gene's germline CDR1 is LNHDA and CDR2 SQIVND (reference sequence). The CDR3 region is CASRPLLGPNEQFF.

V is TRBV7-8 and J is TRBJ2-1. CDR1 is SGHVS and CDR2 is FQNEAQ in the germline V gene. The CDR3 spans 14 residues. CDR3 sequence reads: CASSLPVGNNEQFF.

The rearrangement uses TRBV4-2 and TRBJ2-2; no DNA is available, so the TRBD2 call from TCRdb remains unchecked. Germline CDR1 and CDR2: LGHNA and YNFKEQ. The CDR3 covers 13 residues. CDR3 loop: CASSQGARGELFF.

J is TRBJ2-1 and V is TRBV11-2; lacking DNA, the TRBD2 call made by TCRdb goes unchecked. Germline V CDR1 and CDR2: SGHAT, FQNNGV. The CDR3 extends over 17 amino acids. The CDR3 reads CASSPVKTSGRAYEQFF.

This CDR3 is CASSVARRAGELFF. J is TRBJ2-2 and V is TRBV9. The CDR3 runs 14 residues. The germline CDR1 and CDR2 sequences are SGDLS and YYNGEE. The entire variable domain, with the rest obtained from reference TRBV9 and TRBJ2-2, is as follows: DSGVTQTPKHLITATGQRVTLRCSPRSGDLSVYWYQQSLDQGLQFLIQYYNGEERAKGNILERFSAQQFPDLHSELNLSSLELGDSALYFCASSVARRAGELFFGEGSRLTVL.

This rearrangement joins TRBV29-1 to TRBJ2-2; TCRdb lists TRBD1, though no DNA is available to test this call. The CDR3 consists of 17 residues. Germline V CDR1 and CDR2: SQVTM, ANQGSEA. The CDR3 spells CSVEDNAGVGITGELFF.

The genes are TRBV4-2 and TRBJ2-7; absent DNA, TCRdb's TRBD1 call cannot be checked. The length of the CDR3 is 16 residues. The V gene's germline CDR1 is LGHNA and CDR2 YNFKEQ. The CDR3 region is CASSPQGVAASYEQYF.

V usage is TRBV6-5 and J usage is TRBJ1-2; the D call from TCRdb, TRBD1, cannot be confirmed without DNA. Per germline, CDR1 MNHEY and CDR2 SVGAGI. This CDR3 comprises 16 residues. The CDR3 loop is CASSYQPGQGNYGYTF.